What follows are 14 T cell receptor beta chains derived from one specimen sequenced in a study of blood T cell repertoires in COVID-19. TCRdb's table, derived via immunoSEQ multiplex PCR, lists solely in-frame clones and lacks some. The sample records 200,000 to 250,000 clones, about 81% being singletons. Sequences were obtained from peripheral blood. The receptors shown here come from a woman aged 70 to 79 with COVID-19, enrolled during active disease.

V gene TRBV13 combines with J gene TRBJ2-3; 10 bases map to TRBD2. The germline V gene has CDR1 PRHDT and CDR2 FYEKMQ (reference sequence). V shed 7 bases and J 4 bases; nucleotides not matched to a gene: 2. CDR3 length: 13 amino acids. The CDR3 sequence is CASKREGADTQYF. The CDR3 DNA is TGTGCCAGCAAGCGGGAGGGGGCAGATACGCAGTATTTT.

This chain joins TRBV2 and TRBJ1-5; weak D call: TRBD1 (5 bases). The CDR3 is 13 residues long. Germline V lookup: CDR1 SNHLY, CDR2 FYNNEI. Trimming cost V 10 bases and J 0 bases, with 10 bases left between them. In DNA, the CDR3 is TGTGCCAACCAGACAGTTAGCAATCAGCCCCAGCATTTT. Amino acids: CANQTVSNQPQHF.

The sample holds one count of this clone. The rearrangement links TRBV30 to TRBJ2-5, with 7 bases aligning to TRBD1. The CDR3 has 13 amino acids. The junction had 6 bases not matched to a gene; V was cut back by 7 bases and J by 1 base. Per the germline V gene, CDR1 is GTSNPN and CDR2 is SVGIG (reference sequence). CDR3: CASDRSSQETQYF. Here the CDR3 DNA reads TGTGCCTCGGACAGGTCAAGCCAAGAGACCCAGTACTTC.

The chain is built from TRBV28 and TRBJ2-2; D might be TRBD2 (6 bases). Germline loops: CDR1 MDHEN, CDR2 SYDVKM. V lost 3 bases to trimming and J lost 6 bases, with 14 bases between them. There are 15 residues in the CDR3. CDR3 in amino acids: CASSFGGSAAGELFF. The CDR3 nucleotides read TGTGCCAGCAGTTTCGGGGGATCAGCGGCCGGGGAGCTGTTTTTT.

This chain joins TRBV27 and TRBJ1-2, with TRBD1 matching 8 bases. Germline V gene sequence: CDR1 MNHEY, CDR2 SMNVEV (reference sequence). J lost 5 bases, V lost 0 bases, and 2 bases had no gene match. The CDR3 extends over 14 amino acids. Here the CDR3 reads CASSLSDRAYGYTF. CDR3 in DNA: TGTGCCAGCAGTTTATCGGACAGGGCTTATGGCTACACCTTC.

The chain employs TRBV13 and TRBJ2-7, with TRBD2 identical over 7 bases. The CDR3 sequence is 15 residues long. Germline lookup yields CDR1 PRHDT and CDR2 FYEKMQ (reference sequence). Trimming at V came to 5 bases and at J to 3 bases, leaving 10 bases not matched to a gene. CDR3 coding DNA: TGTGCCAGCAGCCTTCGAGGGAGCGGGGTCTACGAGCAGTACTTC. It encodes CASSLRGSGVYEQYF.

The chain has TRBV28 and TRBJ1-2; 7 nucleotides agree with TRBD1. The CDR3 sequence is 13 residues long. With 6 bases clipped from V and 8 bases from J, the junction kept 9 bases outside the gene matches. Germline loops: CDR1 MDHEN, CDR2 SYDVKM. This CDR3 is CASSLTDRAGYTF. For the CDR3, the DNA is TGTGCCAGCAGCCTGACTGACAGGGCCGGCTACACCTTC.

The gene calls are TRBV6-2 or TRBV6-3 and TRBJ2-5; D is uncertain. Germline CDR1 and CDR2: MNHEY and SVGEGT. V dropped 2 bases and J dropped 2 bases, with 12 bases sitting between them. The CDR3 has 15 amino acids. The chain's CDR3 is CASSYEKAQQETQYF. CDR3 DNA: TGTGCCAGCAGTTACGAGAAAGCGCAGCAAGAGACCCAGTACTTC.

The genes are TRBV25-1 and TRBJ1-3; TRBD1 matches 9 bases. CDR1 is MGHDK, CDR2 SYGVNS, per germline. The CDR3 loop spans 17 amino acids. With 5 bases clipped from V and 4 bases from J, the junction kept 12 bases outside the gene matches. The DNA of the CDR3 is TGTGCCAGCAGTATTAACTCAGGACAGGGGTACGGAAACACCATATATTTT. This encodes CASSINSGQGYGNTIYF.

In this sample, this clone turned up once. The CDR3 region has the DNA TGTGCCAGCAGTTTAGGAGGCCTTTATGGCTACACCTTC. Translating gives CASSLGGLYGYTF. The rearrangement links TRBV12-3 or TRBV12-4 to TRBJ1-2; D unclear. CDR3 length: 13 residues. Trimming took off 1 base at V and 5 bases at J, with 8 bases between the two ends.

The V call is TRBV5-1, the J call TRBJ2-7; a possible D gene is TRBD1 (5 bases). Germline V gene sequence: CDR1 SGHRS, CDR2 YFSETQ. Trimming left V 2 bases short and J 3 bases short, with 12 bases between. The CDR3 has 14 amino acids. The CDR3 loop reads CASSLSTAFYEQYF. In DNA, the CDR3 is TGCGCCAGCAGCTTATCGACAGCCTTCTACGAGCAGTACTTC. Combining the CDR3 with reference TRBV5-1 and TRBJ2-7 gives the whole variable domain KAGVTQTPRYLIKTRGQQVTLSCSPISGHRSVSWYQQTPGQGLQFLFEYFSETQRNKGNFPGRFSGRQFSNSRSEMNVSTLELGDSALYLCASSLSTAFYEQYFGPGTRLTVT.

A few counts support this clone. The chain joins TRBV29-1 to TRBJ1-2; D might be TRBD1 (5 bases). There are 12 residues in the CDR3. Trimming took 4 bases from V and 5 from J, leaving 11 bases between them. CDR1 SQVTM and CDR2 ANQGSEA come from the germline V gene. CDR3 coding DNA: TGCAGCGTTGGGGACGGGAGTTATGGCTACACCTTC. It specifies CSVGDGSYGYTF.

The CDR3 reads CASSREDRNNEQFF. Written as DNA, the CDR3 is TGCGCCAGCAGCCGAGAAGACAGGAACAATGAGCAGTTCTTC. The V and J genes are TRBV5-1 and TRBJ2-1, with D perhaps TRBD1 (6 bases). Germline CDR1 SGHRS, CDR2 YFSETQ. The CDR3 contains 14 residues. Trimming stripped 4 bases from V and 5 bases from J, with 13 bases between.

Turning to this clone: Other nucleotide sequences from this sample produce the same CDR3. The CDR3 is CASSPTGGNGYTF. The DNA for the CDR3 is TGTGCCAGCTCACCGACAGGGGGGAATGGCTACACCTTC. This chain uses TRBV18 with TRBJ1-2; 9 nucleotides line up with TRBD1. The CDR3 has 13 residues. Germline assignment: CDR1 KGHSH and CDR2 LQKENI. The V gene end was trimmed by 3 bases and the J gene end by 6 bases; junction bases not matched to a gene: 2.